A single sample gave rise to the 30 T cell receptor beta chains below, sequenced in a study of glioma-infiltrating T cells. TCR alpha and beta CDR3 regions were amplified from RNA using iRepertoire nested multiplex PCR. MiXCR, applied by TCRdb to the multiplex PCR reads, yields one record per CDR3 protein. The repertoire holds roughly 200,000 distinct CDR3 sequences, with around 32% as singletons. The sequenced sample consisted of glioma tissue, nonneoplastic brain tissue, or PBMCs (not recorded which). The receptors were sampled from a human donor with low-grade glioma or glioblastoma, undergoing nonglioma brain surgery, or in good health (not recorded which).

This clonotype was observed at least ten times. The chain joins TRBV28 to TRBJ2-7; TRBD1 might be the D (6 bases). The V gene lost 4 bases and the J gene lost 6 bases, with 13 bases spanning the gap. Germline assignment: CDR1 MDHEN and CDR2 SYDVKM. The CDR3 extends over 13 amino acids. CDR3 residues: CASSSTGFREQYF. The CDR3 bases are TGTGCCAGCAGTTCCACAGGGTTTCGCGAGCAGTACTTC.

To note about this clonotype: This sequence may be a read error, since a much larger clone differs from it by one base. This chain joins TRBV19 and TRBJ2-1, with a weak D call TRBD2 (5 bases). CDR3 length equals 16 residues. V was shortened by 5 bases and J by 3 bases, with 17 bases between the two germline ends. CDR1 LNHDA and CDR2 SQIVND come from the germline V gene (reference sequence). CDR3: CASSANIDYNYNEQFF. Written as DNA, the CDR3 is TGTGCCAGTAGTGCCAACATCGACTATAACTACAATGAGCAGTTCTTC.

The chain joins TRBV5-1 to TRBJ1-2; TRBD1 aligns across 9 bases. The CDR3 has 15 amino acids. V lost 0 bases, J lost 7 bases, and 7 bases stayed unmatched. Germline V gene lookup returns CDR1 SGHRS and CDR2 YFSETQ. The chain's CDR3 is CASSLEAGQGLGYTF. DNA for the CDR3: TGCGCCAGCAGCTTGGAGGCGGGACAGGGCCTTGGCTACACCTTC.

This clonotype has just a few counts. CDR3 bases: TGTGCCAGCAGCCAAGATCCGCCTATAGGGCTAGCCAAAAACATTCAGTACTTC. Amino acids: CASSQDPPIGLAKNIQYF. This rearrangement joins TRBV4-2 to TRBJ2-4; D not certain. In germline, CDR1 is LGHNA, CDR2 YNFKEQ. This CDR3 is built from 18 residues. V was trimmed by 0 bases and J by 0 bases, leaving 15 bases between them.

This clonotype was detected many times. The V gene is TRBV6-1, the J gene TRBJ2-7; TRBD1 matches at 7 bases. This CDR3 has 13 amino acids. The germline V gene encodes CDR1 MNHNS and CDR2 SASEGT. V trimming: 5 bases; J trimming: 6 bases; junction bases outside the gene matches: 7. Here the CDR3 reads CASSNRGGSEQYF. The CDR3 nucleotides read TGTGCCAGCAGTAACAGGGGTGGCAGCGAGCAGTACTTC.

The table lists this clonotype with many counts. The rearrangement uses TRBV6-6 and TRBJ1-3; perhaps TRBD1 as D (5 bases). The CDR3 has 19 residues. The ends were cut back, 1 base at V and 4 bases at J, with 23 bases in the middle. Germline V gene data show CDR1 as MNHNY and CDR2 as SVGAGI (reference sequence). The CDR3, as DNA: TGTGCCAGCAGTTACTTTCGCTTGGATTCGGGACTTAAAGGAAACACCATATATTTT. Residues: CASSYFRLDSGLKGNTIYF.

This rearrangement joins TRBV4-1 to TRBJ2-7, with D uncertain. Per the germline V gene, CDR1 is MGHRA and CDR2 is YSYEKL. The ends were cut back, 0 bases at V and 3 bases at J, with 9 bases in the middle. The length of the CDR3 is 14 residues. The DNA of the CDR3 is TGCGCCAGCAGCCAAGAAGGCGGAAGCTACGAGCAGTACTTC. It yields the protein CASSQEGGSYEQYF.

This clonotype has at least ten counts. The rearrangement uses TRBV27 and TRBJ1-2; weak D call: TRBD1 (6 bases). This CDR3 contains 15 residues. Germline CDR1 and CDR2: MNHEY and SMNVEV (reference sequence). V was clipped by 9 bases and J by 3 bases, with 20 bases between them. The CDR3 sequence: CASSSPRGGHYGYTF. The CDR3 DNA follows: TGTGCCAGTTCCTCCCCGAGGGGGGGCCACTATGGCTACACCTTC.

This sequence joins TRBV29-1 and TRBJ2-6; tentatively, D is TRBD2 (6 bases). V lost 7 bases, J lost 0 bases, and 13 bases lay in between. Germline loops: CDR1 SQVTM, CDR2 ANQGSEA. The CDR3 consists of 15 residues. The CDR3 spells CSALGGFSGANVLTF. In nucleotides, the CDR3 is TGCAGCGCCTTGGGGGGTTTCTCTGGGGCCAACGTCCTGACTTTC.

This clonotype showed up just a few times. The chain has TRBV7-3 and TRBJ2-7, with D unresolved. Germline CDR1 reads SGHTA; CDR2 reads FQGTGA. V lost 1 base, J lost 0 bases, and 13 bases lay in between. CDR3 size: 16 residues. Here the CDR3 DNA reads TGTGCCAGCAGCTTAAGTATTAGGGCGCACTCCTACGAGCAGTACTTC. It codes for CASSLSIRAHSYEQYF.

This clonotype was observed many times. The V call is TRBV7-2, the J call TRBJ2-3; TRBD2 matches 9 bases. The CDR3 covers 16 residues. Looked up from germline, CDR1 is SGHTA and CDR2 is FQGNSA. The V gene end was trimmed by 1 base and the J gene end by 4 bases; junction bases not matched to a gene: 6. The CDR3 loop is CASSLGGGRAPDTQYF. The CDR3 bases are TGTGCCAGCAGCTTAGGGGGCGGGAGGGCCCCAGATACGCAGTATTTT.

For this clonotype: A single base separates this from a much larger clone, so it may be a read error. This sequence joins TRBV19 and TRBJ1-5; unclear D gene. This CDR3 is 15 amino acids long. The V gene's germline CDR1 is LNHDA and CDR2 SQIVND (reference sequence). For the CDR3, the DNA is TGTGCCAGTAGTATATGGGTACGGGGAGAACAGCACCAGCATTTT. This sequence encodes CASSIWVRGEQHQHF.

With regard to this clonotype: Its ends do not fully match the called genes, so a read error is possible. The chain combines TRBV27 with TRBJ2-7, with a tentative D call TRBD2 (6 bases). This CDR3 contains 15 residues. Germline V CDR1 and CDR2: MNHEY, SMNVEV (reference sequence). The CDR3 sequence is CASSFLREVEYEQYF. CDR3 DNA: TGTGCCAGTAGTTTTTTGAGGGAGGTCGAATACGAGCAGTACTTC.

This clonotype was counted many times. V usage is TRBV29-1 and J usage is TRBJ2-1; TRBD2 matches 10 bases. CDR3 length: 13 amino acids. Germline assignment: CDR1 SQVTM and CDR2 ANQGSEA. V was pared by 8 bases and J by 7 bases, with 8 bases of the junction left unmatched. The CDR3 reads CSLISGRYNEQFF. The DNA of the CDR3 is TGCAGCCTGATTAGCGGGAGGTATAATGAGCAGTTCTTC.

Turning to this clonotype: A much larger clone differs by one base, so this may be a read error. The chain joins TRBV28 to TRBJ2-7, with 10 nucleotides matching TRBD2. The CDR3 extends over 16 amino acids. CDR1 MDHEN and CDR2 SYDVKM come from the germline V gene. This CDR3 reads CASSLRVAGGPGEEYF. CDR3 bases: TGTGCCAGCAGCTTAAGGGTAGCGGGAGGCCCAGGCGAGGAGTACTTC.

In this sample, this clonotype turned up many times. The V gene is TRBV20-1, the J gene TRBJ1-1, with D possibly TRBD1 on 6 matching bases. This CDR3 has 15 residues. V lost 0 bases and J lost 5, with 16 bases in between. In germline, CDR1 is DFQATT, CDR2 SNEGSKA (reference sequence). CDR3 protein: CSARDPGGMDTEAFF. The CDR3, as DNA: TGCAGTGCTAGAGATCCGGGGGGCATGGATACTGAAGCTTTCTTT.

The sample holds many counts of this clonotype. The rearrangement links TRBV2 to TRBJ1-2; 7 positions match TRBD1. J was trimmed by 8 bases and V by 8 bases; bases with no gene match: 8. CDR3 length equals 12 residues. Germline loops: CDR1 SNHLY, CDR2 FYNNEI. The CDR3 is CASGDSAYGYTF. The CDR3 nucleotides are TGTGCCAGCGGGGACAGCGCATACGGCTACACCTTC.

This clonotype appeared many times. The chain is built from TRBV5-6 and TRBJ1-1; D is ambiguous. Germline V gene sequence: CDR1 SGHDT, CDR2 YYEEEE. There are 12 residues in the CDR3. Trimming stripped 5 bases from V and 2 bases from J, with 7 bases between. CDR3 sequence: CASSGLNTEAFF. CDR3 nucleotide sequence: TGTGCCAGCAGTGGACTCAACACTGAAGCTTTCTTT.

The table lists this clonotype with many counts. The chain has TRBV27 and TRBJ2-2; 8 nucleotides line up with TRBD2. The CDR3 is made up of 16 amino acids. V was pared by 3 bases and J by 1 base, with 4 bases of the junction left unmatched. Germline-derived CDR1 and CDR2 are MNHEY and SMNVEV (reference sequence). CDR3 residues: CASSFLAGWNTGELFF. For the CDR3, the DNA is TGTGCCAGCAGTTTCTTAGCGGGATGGAACACCGGGGAGCTGTTTTTT.

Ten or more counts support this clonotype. CDR3 region: CASRPDPGRTDTQYF. The CDR3 bases are TGTGCCAGCAGACCAGATCCGGGGCGCACAGATACGCAGTATTTT. The chain joins TRBV27 to TRBJ2-3; the D call may be TRBD1 or TRBD2 (5 bases each). The V and J ends lost 6 bases and 1 base respectively, with 14 bases between them. Germline assignment: CDR1 MNHEY and CDR2 SMNVEV (reference sequence). This CDR3 is 15 amino acids long.

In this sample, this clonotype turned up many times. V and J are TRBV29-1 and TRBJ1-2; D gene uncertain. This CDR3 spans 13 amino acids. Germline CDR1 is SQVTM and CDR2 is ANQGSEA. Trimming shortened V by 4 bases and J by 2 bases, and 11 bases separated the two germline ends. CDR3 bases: TGCAGCGTTGGTGAGGGAATGAACTATGGCTACACCTTC. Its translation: CSVGEGMNYGYTF. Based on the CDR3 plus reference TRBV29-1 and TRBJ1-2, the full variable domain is SAVISQKPSRDICQRGTSLTIQCQVDSQVTMMFWYRQQPGQSLTLIATANQGSEATYESGFVIDKFPISRPNLTFSTLTVSNMSPEDSSIYLCSVGEGMNYGYTFGSGTRLTVV.

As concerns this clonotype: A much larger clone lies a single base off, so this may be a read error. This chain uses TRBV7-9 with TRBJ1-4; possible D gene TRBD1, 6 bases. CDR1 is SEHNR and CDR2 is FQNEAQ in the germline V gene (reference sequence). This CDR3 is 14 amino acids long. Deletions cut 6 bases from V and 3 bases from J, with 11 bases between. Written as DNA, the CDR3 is TGTGCCAGCAGATCCGGGACATCTAATGAAAAACTGTTTTTT. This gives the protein CASRSGTSNEKLFF.

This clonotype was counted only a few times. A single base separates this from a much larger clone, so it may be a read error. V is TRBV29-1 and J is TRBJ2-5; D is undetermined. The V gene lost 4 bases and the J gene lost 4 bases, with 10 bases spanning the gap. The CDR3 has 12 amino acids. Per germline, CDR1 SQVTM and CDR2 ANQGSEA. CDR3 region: CSVGQGSETQYF. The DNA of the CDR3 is TGCAGCGTTGGGCAAGGTTCAGAGACCCAGTACTTC.

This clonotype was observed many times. The chain's CDR3 is CASSRLADYYEQYF. CDR3 DNA: TGTGCCAGCTCCCGACTAGCGGATTACTACGAGCAGTACTTC. This chain connects TRBV18 to TRBJ2-7; 9 bases map to TRBD2. The germline gives CDR1 KGHSH, CDR2 LQKENI. V shed 6 bases, J shed 3 bases, and the junction held 6 bases outside the gene matches. The CDR3 extends over 14 amino acids.

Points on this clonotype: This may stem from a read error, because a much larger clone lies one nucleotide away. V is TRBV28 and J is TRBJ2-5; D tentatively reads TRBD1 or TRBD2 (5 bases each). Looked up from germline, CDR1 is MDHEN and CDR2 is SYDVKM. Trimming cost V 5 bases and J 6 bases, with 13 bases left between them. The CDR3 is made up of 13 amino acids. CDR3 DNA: TGTGCCAGCAGTACGCCAGGGACCAAGACCCAGTACTTC. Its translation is CASSTPGTKTQYF.

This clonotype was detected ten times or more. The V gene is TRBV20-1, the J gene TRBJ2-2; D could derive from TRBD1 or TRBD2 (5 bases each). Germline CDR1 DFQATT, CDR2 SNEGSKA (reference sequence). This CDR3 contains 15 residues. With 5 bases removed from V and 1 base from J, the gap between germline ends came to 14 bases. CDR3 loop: CSAGTPGRNTGELFF. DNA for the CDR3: TGCAGTGCTGGAACCCCGGGACGGAACACCGGGGAGCTGTTTTTT.

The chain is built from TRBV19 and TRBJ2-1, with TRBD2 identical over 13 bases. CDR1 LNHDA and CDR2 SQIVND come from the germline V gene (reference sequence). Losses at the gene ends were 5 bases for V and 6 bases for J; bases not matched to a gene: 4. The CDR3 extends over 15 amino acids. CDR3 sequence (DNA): TGTGCCAGTAGTCCATGGACTAGCGGGAGCAATGAGCAGTTCTTC. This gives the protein CASSPWTSGSNEQFF.

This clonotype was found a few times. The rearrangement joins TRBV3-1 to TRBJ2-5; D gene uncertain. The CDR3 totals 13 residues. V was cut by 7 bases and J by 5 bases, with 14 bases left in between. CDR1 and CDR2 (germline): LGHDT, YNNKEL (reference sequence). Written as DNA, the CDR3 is TGTGCCAGCATGCGTTCAGTCGGGGAGACCCAGTACTTC. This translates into CASMRSVGETQYF.

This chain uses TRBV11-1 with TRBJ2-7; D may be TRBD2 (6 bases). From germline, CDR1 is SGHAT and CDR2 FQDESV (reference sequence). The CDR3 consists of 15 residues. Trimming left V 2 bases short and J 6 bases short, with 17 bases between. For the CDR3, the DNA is TGTGCCAGCAGCTTACCCCTTGCGGGATCTGGCGAGCAGTACTTC. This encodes CASSLPLAGSGEQYF.

CDR3 amino acids: CASREKTSTYEQYF. The DNA for the CDR3 is TGTGCCAGCAGGGAAAAGACCTCAACCTACGAGCAGTACTTC. The chain joins TRBV6-2 or TRBV6-3 to TRBJ2-7, with D unresolved. The CDR3 sequence is 14 residues long. V was pared by 6 bases and J by 2 bases, with 14 bases between. Germline lookup yields CDR1 MNHEY and CDR2 SVGEGT.